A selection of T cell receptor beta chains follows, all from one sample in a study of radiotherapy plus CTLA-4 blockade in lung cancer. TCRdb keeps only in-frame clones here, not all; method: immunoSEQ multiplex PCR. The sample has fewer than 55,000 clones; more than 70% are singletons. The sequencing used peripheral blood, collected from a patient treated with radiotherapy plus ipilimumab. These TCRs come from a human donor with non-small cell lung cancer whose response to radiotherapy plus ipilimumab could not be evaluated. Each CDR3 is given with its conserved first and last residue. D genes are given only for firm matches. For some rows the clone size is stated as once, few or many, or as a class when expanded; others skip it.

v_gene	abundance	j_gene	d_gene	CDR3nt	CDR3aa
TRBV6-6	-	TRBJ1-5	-	TGTGCCAGCACCTATCCAGCGGGGGCTCAGCCCCAGCATTTT	CASTYPAGAQPQHF
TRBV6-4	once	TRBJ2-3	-	TGTGCCAGCAGTGCCGACAGATCTAGCACAGATACGCAGTATTTT	CASSADRSSTDTQYF
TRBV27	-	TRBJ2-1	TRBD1	TGTGCCAGCAGTGGGGGGACAGGGGGTATGATTGGCAATGAGCAGTTCTTC	CASSGGTGGMIGNEQFF
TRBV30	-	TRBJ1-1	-	TGTGCCTGGAGCGGGACTGGTGAAGCTTTCTTT	CAWSGTGEAFF
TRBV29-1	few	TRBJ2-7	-	TGCAGCGCCTCGGCGGCAGGGGGCGCAGGGGGGGGAGAGTACTTC	CSASAAGGAGGGEYF
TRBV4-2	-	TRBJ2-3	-	TGTGCCAGCAGCCGGGGCGTCACAGATACGCAGTATTTT	CASSRGVTDTQYF
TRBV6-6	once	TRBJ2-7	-	TGTGCCAGCAGCCGAGGGGGGGCCTACGAGCAGTACTTC	CASSRGGAYEQYF
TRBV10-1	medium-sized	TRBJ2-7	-	TGCGCCAGCAGTGAGCCCAAGGGACACCAAGGCTACGAGCAGTACTTC	CASSEPKGHQGYEQYF
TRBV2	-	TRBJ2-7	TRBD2	TGTGCCAGCAGTTTCCCAACTAGCGGGAGGTTTTCGTCCTACGAGCAGTACTTC	CASSFPTSGRFSSYEQYF
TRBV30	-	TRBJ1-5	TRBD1	TGTGCCTGGAGGATAAGGGACAGCCTTGTTGCGCCCCAGCATTTT	CAWRIRDSLVAPQHF
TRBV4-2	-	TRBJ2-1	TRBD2	TGTGCCAGCAGCCAATTGCTGGGGACTAGGGGTGAGCAGTTCTTC	CASSQLLGTRGEQFF
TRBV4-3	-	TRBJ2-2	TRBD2	TGCGCCAGCAGCCAGCGGGGGGACTACACCGGGGAGCTGTTTTTT	CASSQRGDYTGELFF
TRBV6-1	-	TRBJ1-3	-	TGTGCCAGCGCCTGGGGGGGGCCGGGAAACACCATATATTTT	CASAWGGPGNTIYF
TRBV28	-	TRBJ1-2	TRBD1	TGTGCCAGCAGGGACATCACCGGGACAGGAGACTATGGCTACACCTTC	CASRDITGTGDYGYTF
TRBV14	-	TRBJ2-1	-	TGTGCCAGCAGCTTACTCAATGAGCAGTTCTTC	CASSLLNEQFF
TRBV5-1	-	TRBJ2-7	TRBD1	TGCGCCAGCAGCTCGGGCGGGACAGGGAACGAGCAGTACTTC	CASSSGGTGNEQYF
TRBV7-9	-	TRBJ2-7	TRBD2	TGTGCCAGCAGCCCCCAGCGGGGGGGTACCTACGAGCAGTACTTC	CASSPQRGGTYEQYF
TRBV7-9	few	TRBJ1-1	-	TGTGCCAGCAGTTTTGGGTCAGGAAACACTGAAGCTTTCTTT	CASSFGSGNTEAFF
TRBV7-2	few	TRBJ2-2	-	TGTGCCAGCAGCACCAGACGGCAGAGGCGGGAGCTGTTTTTT	CASSTRRQRRELFF
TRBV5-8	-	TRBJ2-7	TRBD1	TGTGCCAGCAGCCCGGGACCCGGACAGGGGAGATCAGGGTCCTACGAGCAGTACTTC	CASSPGPGQGRSGSYEQYF
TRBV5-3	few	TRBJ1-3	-	TGTGCCAGAAGCTTGGTATGGCCTAGCTCTGGAAACACCATATATTTT	CARSLVWPSSGNTIYF
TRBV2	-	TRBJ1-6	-	TGTGCCAGCAGGAGGGTAGACGGGAACATATATAATTCACCCCTCCACTTT	CASRRVDGNIYNSPLHF
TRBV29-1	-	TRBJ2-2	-	TGCAGCGTTGTTTCCAAGCACAGAAGAGAGGAGCTGTTTTTT	CSVVSKHRREELFF
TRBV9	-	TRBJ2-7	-	TGTGCCAGCAGCGTAGGCGGGGGCCGGCCCTACGAGCAGTACTTC	CASSVGGGRPYEQYF
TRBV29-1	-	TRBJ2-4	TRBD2	TGCAGCGTTGGGGCTAGCGGGGACACAAACATTCAGTACTTC	CSVGASGDTNIQYF
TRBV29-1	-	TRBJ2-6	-	TGCAGCGTTAATGGGGGCGGTGGGGCCAACGTCCTGACTTTC	CSVNGGGGANVLTF